Detailed here is one TCR beta chain. No antigen is known for it. This entry belongs to a study of human T cells and chemical hapten exposure. Findings of the study overall: TCRs at a frequency above 1 in 1000 stayed unchanged with DPC sensitization.

Time point: healthy volunteer bleed at 6 weeks. Extraction yielded total RNA from whole blood (unfractionated). TCRdb ran MiXCR on the RACE reads and lists one entry per CDR3 protein. The profile shows under 90,000 distinct CDR3 sequences, roughly 8.6% of them singletons. The receptor was isolated from a male donor in good health. Some clones in this sample may be carry-over from other donors' samples. The specimen was whole blood.

The CDR3, as DNA: TGCGCCAGCAGCTTTGGCGGGGGGGTCTCCTACAATGAGCAGTTCTTC. Its protein is CASSFGGGVSYNEQFF. V and J are TRBV5-1 and TRBJ2-1; the match to TRBD2 covers 9 bases. The germline V gene encodes CDR1 SGHRS and CDR2 YFSETQ. V was pared by 2 bases and J by 0 bases, with 3 bases of the junction left unmatched. This CDR3 comprises 16 residues.